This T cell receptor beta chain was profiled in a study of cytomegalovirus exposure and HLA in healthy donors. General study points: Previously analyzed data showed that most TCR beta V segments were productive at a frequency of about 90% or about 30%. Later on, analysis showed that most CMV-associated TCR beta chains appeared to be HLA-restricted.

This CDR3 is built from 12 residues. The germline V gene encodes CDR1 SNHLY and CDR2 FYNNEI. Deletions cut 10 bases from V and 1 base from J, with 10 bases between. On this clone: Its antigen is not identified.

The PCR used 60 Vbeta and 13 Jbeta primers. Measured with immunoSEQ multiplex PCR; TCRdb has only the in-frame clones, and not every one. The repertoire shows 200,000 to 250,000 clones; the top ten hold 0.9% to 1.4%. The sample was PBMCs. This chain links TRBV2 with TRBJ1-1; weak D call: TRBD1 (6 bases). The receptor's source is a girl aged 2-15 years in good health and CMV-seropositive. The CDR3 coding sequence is TGTGCCACCGGGACACAGAACACTGAAGCTTTCTTT. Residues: CATGTQNTEAFF.